Detailed here is one TCR beta chain. The sample belongs to a study of blood T cell repertoires in COVID-19. Background on the study: Acute and convalescent COVID-19 specimens originated in the United States, Italy and Spain. The analysed material was cDNA or gDNA that came from T cells, B-cell-depleted T cells, or PBMCs.

Methods used by the authors: Estimation of nucleated cell counts relied on the amplification of reference gene primers. Only in-frame clones appear in the TCRdb table, and some are missing; sequencing was by immunoSEQ multiplex PCR. D and trimming were read from the DNA, whereas the V and J calls and clone size are those reported in that table. In the table there are 150,000 to 200,000 clones, 83% of which are singletons. Germline V gene sequence: CDR1 LNHNV, CDR2 YYDKDF (reference sequence). The CDR3 length is 16 residues. Trimming shortened V by 5 bases and J by 2 bases, and 16 bases separated the two germline ends.

The source of this sequence is a human donor in a cohort sampled during active COVID-19. Specimen: peripheral blood. The V gene is TRBV15, the J gene TRBJ2-1; D may be TRBD2 (6 bases). This chain's CDR3 is CATSGKRRGPYNEQFF. The CDR3 DNA reads TGTGCCACCAGCGGTAAGAGGCGGGGCCCCTACAATGAGCAGTTCTTC.